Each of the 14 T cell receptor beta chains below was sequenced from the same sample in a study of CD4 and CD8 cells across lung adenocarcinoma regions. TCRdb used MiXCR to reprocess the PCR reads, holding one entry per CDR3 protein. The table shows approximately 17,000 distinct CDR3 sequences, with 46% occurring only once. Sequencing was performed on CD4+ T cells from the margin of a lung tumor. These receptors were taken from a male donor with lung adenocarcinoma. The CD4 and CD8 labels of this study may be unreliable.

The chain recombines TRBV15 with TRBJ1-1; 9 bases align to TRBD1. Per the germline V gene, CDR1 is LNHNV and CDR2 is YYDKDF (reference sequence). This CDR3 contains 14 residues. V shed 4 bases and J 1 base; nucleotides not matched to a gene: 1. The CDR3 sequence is CATSMDRGNTEAFF. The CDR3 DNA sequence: TGTGCCACCAGCATGGACAGGGGGAACACTGAAGCTTTCTTT.

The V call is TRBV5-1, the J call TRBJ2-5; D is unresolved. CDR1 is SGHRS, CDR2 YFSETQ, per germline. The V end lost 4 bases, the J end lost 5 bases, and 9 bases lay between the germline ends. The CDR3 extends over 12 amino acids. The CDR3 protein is CASSDPGETQYF. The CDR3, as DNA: TGCGCCAGCAGCGACCCTGGGGAGACCCAGTACTTC.

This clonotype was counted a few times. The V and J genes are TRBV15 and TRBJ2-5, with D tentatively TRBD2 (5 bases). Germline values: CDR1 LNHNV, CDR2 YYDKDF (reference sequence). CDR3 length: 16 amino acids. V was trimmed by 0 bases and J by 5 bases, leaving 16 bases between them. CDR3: CATSRDRVVRGETQYF. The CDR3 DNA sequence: TGTGCCACCAGCAGAGATCGGGTAGTTAGAGGGGAGACCCAGTACTTC.

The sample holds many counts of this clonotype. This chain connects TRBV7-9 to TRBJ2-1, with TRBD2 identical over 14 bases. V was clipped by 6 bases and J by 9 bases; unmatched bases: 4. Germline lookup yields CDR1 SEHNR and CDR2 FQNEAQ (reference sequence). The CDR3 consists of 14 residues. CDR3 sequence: CASRRTSGRFEQFF. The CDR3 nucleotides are TGTGCCAGCAGAAGGACTAGCGGGAGGTTTGAGCAGTTCTTC.

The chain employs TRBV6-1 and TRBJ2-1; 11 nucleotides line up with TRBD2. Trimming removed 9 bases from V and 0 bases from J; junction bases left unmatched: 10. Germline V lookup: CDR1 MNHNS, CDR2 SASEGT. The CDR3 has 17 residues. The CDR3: CASKSGLADSSYNEQFF. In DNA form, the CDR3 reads TGTGCCAGTAAATCGGGACTAGCGGACAGCTCCTACAATGAGCAGTTCTTC.

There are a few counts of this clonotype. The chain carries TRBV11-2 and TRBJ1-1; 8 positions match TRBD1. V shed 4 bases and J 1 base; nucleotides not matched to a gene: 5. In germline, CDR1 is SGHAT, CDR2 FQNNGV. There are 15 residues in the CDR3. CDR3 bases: TGTGCCAGCAGCTCATACGGGACAGGGAACACTGAAGCTTTCTTT. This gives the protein CASSSYGTGNTEAFF.

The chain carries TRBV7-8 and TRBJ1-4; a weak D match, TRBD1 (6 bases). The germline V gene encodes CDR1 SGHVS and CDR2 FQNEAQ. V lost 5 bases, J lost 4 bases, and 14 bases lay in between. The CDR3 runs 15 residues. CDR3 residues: CASSVRGALNEKLFF. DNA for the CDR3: TGTGCCAGCAGCGTAAGGGGGGCACTTAATGAAAAACTGTTTTTT.

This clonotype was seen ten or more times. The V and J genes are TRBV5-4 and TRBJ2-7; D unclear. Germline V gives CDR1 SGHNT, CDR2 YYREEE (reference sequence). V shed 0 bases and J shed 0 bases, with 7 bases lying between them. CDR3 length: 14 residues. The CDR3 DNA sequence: TGTGCCAGCAGCTTGGGCTGGAGCTCCTACGAGCAGTACTTC. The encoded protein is CASSLGWSSYEQYF.

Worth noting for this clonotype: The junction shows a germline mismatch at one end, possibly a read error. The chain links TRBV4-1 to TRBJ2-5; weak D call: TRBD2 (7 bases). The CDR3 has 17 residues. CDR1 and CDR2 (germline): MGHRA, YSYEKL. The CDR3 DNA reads TGCGCCAGCAGCCAGGGGTGGGGGGGCGGGGACAAAGAGACGCAGTACTTT. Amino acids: CASSQGWGGGDKETQYF.

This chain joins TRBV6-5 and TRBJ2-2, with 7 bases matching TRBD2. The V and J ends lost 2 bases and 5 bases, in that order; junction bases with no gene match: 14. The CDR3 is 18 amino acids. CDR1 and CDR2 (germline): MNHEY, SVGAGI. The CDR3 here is CASSYLKRGRGGTGELFF. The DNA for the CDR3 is TGTGCCAGCAGTTACCTAAAACGGGGGAGGGGAGGTACCGGGGAGCTGTTTTTT.

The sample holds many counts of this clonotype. The CDR3 here is CASSYPSTSGSRNEQFF. CDR3 in DNA: TGTGCCAGCAGTTACCCGTCGACTAGCGGGAGTAGAAATGAGCAGTTCTTC. The chain is built from TRBV6-5 and TRBJ2-1; 12 bases agree with TRBD2. CDR1 is MNHEY and CDR2 is SVGAGI in the germline V gene. The V and J ends lost 2 bases and 7 bases, in that order; junction bases with no gene match: 9. CDR3 size: 17 residues.

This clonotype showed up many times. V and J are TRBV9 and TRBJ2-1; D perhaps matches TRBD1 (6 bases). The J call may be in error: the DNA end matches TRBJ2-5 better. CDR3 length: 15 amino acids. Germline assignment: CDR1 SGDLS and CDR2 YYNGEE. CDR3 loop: CASSLGQPGGETQYF. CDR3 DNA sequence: TGTGCCAGCAGCTTAGGACAGCCTGGGGGAGAGACCCAGTACTTC.

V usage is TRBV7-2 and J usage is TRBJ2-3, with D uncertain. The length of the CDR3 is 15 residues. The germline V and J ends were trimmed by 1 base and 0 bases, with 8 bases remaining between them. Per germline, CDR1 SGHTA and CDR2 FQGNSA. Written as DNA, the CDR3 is TGTGCCAGCAGCTTAGAAGGGTACAGCACAGATACGCAGTATTTT. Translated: CASSLEGYSTDTQYF.

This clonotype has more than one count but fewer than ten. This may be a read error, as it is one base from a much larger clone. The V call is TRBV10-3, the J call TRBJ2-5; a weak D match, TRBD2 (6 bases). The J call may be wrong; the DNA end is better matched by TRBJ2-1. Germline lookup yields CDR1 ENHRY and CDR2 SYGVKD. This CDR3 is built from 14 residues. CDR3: CASRGVLNQETQFF. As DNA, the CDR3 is TGTGCCAGCCGCGGGGTCTTGAACCAAGAGACCCAGTTCTTC.